The entry that follows covers one TCR beta chain sequence. V dropped 5 bases and J dropped 5; count of bases not matched to a gene: 13. The CDR3 contains 16 residues. Germline assignment: CDR1 MNHEY and CDR2 SMNVEV (reference sequence). The data stem from a study of long-term antiretroviral therapy in people with HIV. Runs used v3.0 of the immunoSEQ assay and were done at survey level. A per-sample goal of about 35,000-50,000 T-cell genomes was targeted by sequencing. TCRdb's table, derived via immunoSEQ multiplex PCR, lists solely in-frame clones and lacks some. The sample has about 35,000 clones; 70% to 90% are singletons. Two or more post-ART PBMC samples, plus at least one pre-ART sample, were available for each donor.

The chain links TRBV27 to TRBJ2-5; TRBD1 agrees at 8 bases. The TCR was taken from a man in his late teens or twenties with HIV. The sample in question was unsorted PBMCs, obtained 2.2 years after starting antiretroviral therapy. The CDR3: CASSALGTGKRETQYF. CDR3 in DNA: TGTGCCAGCAGTGCACTCGGGACAGGCAAAAGGGAGACCCAGTACTTC.